This TCR beta chain was identified during a study of early T cells in non-severe SARS-CoV-2 infection (dated by TCRdb to the early 2020s). Background for the entire study: TCR sequencing used bulk RNA from unsorted whole blood, so alpha and beta chains could not be paired.

Receptor libraries were prepared by 5' RACE. TCRdb shows the sequencer as NextSeq 500. To correct for sequencing error and PCR bias, the TCR library protocol tagged individual cDNA molecules with unique molecular identifiers. Both TCR alpha and beta chains were sequenced, and tight co-correlation was observed between alpha and beta sequence abundances in each sample. The study's own analysis went as follows. Decombinator V4 was used to annotate the V gene, J gene and CDR3 of the TCR sequences. Expanded TCRs were defined as changing significantly between any two time points under a Poisson model with p below 0.0001. Abundances of TCRs were expressed as counts per million after normalisation to the total number of TCRs sequenced in each sample. MAIT TCRs were defined by TRAV1-2 paired with TRAJ12, TRAJ20 or TRAJ33, and iNKT TCRs by TRAV10 paired with TRAJ18. A search of VDJdb, accessed on 1 November 2021, was run for TCRs annotated to CMV, EBV and SARS-CoV-2, with TCRs annotated for multiple antigens excluded. TCRdb trimmed public reads at Q25 via fastp, called clones via MiXCR and kept in-frame beta chains. Every distinct CDR3 protein forms one entry, paired with its most common genes and DNA. The V and J calls shown here were made by TCRdb, not taken from the authors' results. A total of tens of thousands of distinct CDR3 sequences appear in this sample, under 5.5% of them only once. The ten largest clones represent approximately 6% of the sample.

The study at large found these results: VDJdb matching was skewed toward anti-spike CD8 responses, so virus-specific expansions were likely underestimated and private and CD4 specificities were missed.

V was cut back by 2 bases and J by 1 base, leaving a gap of 8 bases between them. CDR1 is given as LNHDA and CDR2 as SQIVND, both from the germline V gene (reference sequence). The CDR3 has 14 amino acids, counting the end cysteine and phenylalanine. The DNA shown is the 42-base CDR3, in frame from base 1. This clonotype was recorded at least ten times. Its antigen target is currently unknown. Nothing much larger sits one base from this clone, and base qualities are not available. A case-control design nested within a healthcare worker cohort in London, UK, was used, with weekly nasopharyngeal swab PCR tests and blood sampling performed. Between 23 and 31 March 2020, the week of the UK lockdown, healthcare workers were enrolled and then followed up weekly for as long as 16 weeks.

The sequence was obtained from an adult who was a healthcare worker with PCR-confirmed SARS-CoV-2 infection or an uninfected control (not recorded which). The material was whole blood, obtained at baseline. This chain is built from TRBV19 and TRBJ1-1; 5 matching bases give a weak D call of TRBD1. The CDR3 sequence is CASSINGGNTEAFF. The DNA sequence is TGTGCCAGTAGTATAAATGGGGGGAACACTGAAGCTTTCTTT.